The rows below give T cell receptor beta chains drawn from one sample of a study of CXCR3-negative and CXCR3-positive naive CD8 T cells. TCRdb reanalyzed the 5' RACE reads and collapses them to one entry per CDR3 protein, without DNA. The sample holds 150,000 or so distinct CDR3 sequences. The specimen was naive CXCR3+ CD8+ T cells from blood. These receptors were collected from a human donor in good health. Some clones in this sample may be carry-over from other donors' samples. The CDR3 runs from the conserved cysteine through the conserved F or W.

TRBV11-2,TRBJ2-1,CASSLLLYPSGGNEQFF
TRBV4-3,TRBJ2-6,CASSQDTSASGANVLTF
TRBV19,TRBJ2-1,CASSIMADRYSYNEQFF
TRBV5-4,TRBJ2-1,CASSLVEVRNEQFF
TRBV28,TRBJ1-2,CASSLKLSWQLANYGYTF
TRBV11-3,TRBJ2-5,CASSPSGTGGRETQYF
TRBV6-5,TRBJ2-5,CASRRQGQETRYF
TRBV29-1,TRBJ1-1,CSVEFQANTEAFF
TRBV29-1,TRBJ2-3,CSVKGGSRTDTQYF
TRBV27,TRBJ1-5,CASSSSYSNQPQHF
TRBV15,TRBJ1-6,CATSIGGQGLLDSPLHF
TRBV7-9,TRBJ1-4,CASSLLTGGEEKLFF
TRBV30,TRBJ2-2,CAWSSANTGELFF
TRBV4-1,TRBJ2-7,CASSQVQANNYEQYF
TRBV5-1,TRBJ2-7,CASSWLADSYEQYF
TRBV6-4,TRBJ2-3,CASSGTGLDTQYF
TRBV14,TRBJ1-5,CASSRGTEQTSGGHF
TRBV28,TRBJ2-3,CASSLEKFSSTSTDTQYF
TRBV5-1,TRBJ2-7,CASSLEGSSSYEQYF
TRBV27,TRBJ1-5,CASGLQGGNQPQHF
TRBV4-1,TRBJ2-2,CASSQTSGSITGELFF
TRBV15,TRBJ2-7,CATSDRRGGPNEQYF
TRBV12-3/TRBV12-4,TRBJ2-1,CASRDSYNEQFF
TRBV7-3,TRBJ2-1,CASTPGGADEQFF
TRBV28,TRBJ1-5,CASSLRTGGNQPQHF
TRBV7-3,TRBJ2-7,CASSLRFGRGGTYEQYF